The 17 T cell receptor beta chains in this list originate from one sample, sequenced in a study of cytomegalovirus exposure and HLA in healthy donors (dated by TCRdb to the late 2010s). The method was the immunoSEQ multiplex PCR assay. The multiplex PCR relied on a mix of 60 forward primers for TCR Vbeta segments and 13 reverse primers for TCR Jbeta segments. TCRdb holds this immuneACCESS table with in-frame rearrangements only. Some clones are missing; in checked studies, unresolved V genes explain under half, and the rest has no known cause. The sample contains 180,000 or so clones, roughly 79% of them found a single time. Roughly 6% of the sample is taken by the ten largest. The sequencing input was PBMCs. The receptors here all came from a man aged 40-50 years in good health and CMV-seropositive.

The chain combines TRBV18 with TRBJ2-2; 10 bases fit TRBD1. The CDR3 consists of 16 residues. Germline loops: CDR1 KGHSH, CDR2 LQKENI. V was pared by 3 bases and J by 4 bases, with 5 bases of the junction left unmatched. CDR3 residues: CASSPRQGAATGELFF. CDR3 DNA: TGTGCCAGCTCACCTAGACAGGGGGCGGCCACCGGGGAGCTGTTTTTT.

The rearrangement uses TRBV6-1 and TRBJ2-1; weak D call: TRBD1 (6 bases). The V end was cut by 7 bases, the J end by 4 bases, with 14 bases between. Per germline, CDR1 MNHNS and CDR2 SASEGT. This CDR3 contains 14 residues. The CDR3 here is CASTRPGDYNEQFF. The CDR3 coding sequence is TGTGCCAGCACCAGGCCAGGGGATTACAATGAGCAGTTCTTC.

The V and J genes are TRBV19 and TRBJ1-5; maybe TRBD1 (5 bases). V lost 3 bases to trimming and J lost 0 bases, with 9 bases between them. This CDR3 spans 15 amino acids. Germline assignment: CDR1 LNHDA and CDR2 SQIVND (reference sequence). The CDR3 loop is CASSIIGDSNQPQHF. The CDR3 DNA reads as TGTGCCAGTAGTATTATAGGGGATAGCAATCAGCCCCAGCATTTT.

The chain recombines TRBV7-9 with TRBJ2-7; D may be TRBD2 (6 bases). CDR1 SEHNR and CDR2 FQNEAQ come from the germline V gene (reference sequence). Trimming took off 8 bases at V and 0 bases at J, with 11 bases between the two ends. The CDR3 is made up of 13 amino acids. The CDR3 sequence is CASHMDYSYEQYF. The CDR3 coding sequence is TGTGCCAGCCATATGGACTACTCCTACGAGCAGTACTTC.

This clone was counted only a few times. The V gene is TRBV27, the J gene TRBJ2-1, with D perhaps matching TRBD2 (6 bases). V lost 2 bases, J lost 4 bases, and 15 bases lay in between. From germline, CDR1 is MNHEY and CDR2 SMNVEV (reference sequence). There are 16 residues in the CDR3. CDR3 residues: CASSLEVGTGYNEQFF. In DNA, the CDR3 is TGTGCCAGCAGTTTAGAGGTTGGGACTGGATACAATGAGCAGTTCTTC.

The chain is built from TRBV13 and TRBJ2-7; 10 bases fit TRBD1. The length of the CDR3 is 14 residues. Germline values: CDR1 PRHDT, CDR2 FYEKMQ (reference sequence). V was pared by 3 bases and J by 6 bases, with 5 bases of the junction left unmatched. The CDR3 region is CASSLGQGFFEQYF. CDR3 nucleotides: TGTGCCAGCAGCTTGGGACAGGGGTTTTTCGAGCAGTACTTC.

The V call is TRBV19, the J call TRBJ2-6; D may be TRBD2 (5 bases). The CDR3 contains 16 residues. Germline V gene data show CDR1 as LNHDA and CDR2 as SQIVND (reference sequence). V was clipped by 1 base and J by 3 bases, with 10 bases between them. CDR3: CASSIVSGIGANVLTF. The CDR3 nucleotides are TGTGCCAGTAGTATAGTTTCGGGGATTGGGGCCAACGTCCTGACTTTC.

CDR3 amino acids: CASSYLRTGYNEKLFF. CDR3 nucleotides: TGTGCCAGCAGCTACCTACGGACAGGGTATAATGAAAAACTGTTTTTT. The chain links TRBV7-9 to TRBJ1-4, with TRBD1 matching over 8 bases. With 4 bases clipped from V and 4 bases from J, the junction kept 8 bases outside the gene matches. The germline V gene has CDR1 SEHNR and CDR2 FQNEAQ (reference sequence). This CDR3 contains 16 residues.

The V gene is TRBV4-2, the J gene TRBJ2-1; a weak D match, TRBD2 (6 bases). CDR1 and CDR2 from the germline V gene are LGHNA and YNFKEQ. This CDR3 is 15 amino acids long. Trimming pared 1 base from V and 3 bases from J, leaving 10 bases between. This CDR3 reads CASSQGRSGYNEQFF. CDR3 DNA sequence: TGTGCCAGCAGCCAAGGCCGTAGCGGCTACAATGAGCAGTTCTTC.

This clone has more than one count but fewer than ten. The chain uses TRBV28 and TRBJ2-1; 8 bases are a match to TRBD2. The germline V gene has CDR1 MDHEN and CDR2 SYDVKM. This CDR3 spans 16 amino acids. Trimming took 6 bases from V and 1 from J; bases not matched to a gene: 8. CDR3 residues: CASSSPSGGSYNEQFF. In DNA form, the CDR3 reads TGTGCCAGCAGCTCCCCCTCGGGGGGGTCCTACAATGAGCAGTTCTTC.

The chain combines TRBV14 with TRBJ2-3, with 7 bases lining up with TRBD2. With V trimmed by 1 base and J by 6 bases, 7 bases remained unmatched. This CDR3 has 15 residues. Germline CDR1 and CDR2: SGHDN and FVKESK. The CDR3: CASSQVGRILDTQYF. Here the CDR3 DNA reads TGTGCCAGCAGCCAAGTCGGGAGGATCTTGGATACGCAGTATTTT.

This chain uses TRBV28 with TRBJ1-2; D is unclear. The V and J ends lost 2 bases and 5 bases respectively, with 6 bases between them. CDR1 MDHEN and CDR2 SYDVKM come from the germline V gene. The CDR3 contains 12 residues. This CDR3 reads CASSLSGYGYTF. Written as DNA, the CDR3 is TGTGCCAGCAGTTTAAGCGGGTATGGCTACACCTTC.

The CDR3 sequence is CASSLLTGGDTGELFF. CDR3 coding DNA: TGTGCCAGCAGCTTGCTGACAGGGGGCGATACCGGGGAGCTGTTTTTT. The gene calls are TRBV2 and TRBJ2-2; 10 bases are shared with TRBD1. The CDR3 runs 16 residues. Germline CDR1 and CDR2: SNHLY and FYNNEI. J lost 5 bases, V lost 6 bases, and 9 bases had no gene match.

The gene calls are TRBV28 and TRBJ2-3; TRBD2 aligns across 8 bases. This CDR3 is 18 amino acids long. Trimming at V came to 4 bases and at J to 0 bases, leaving 12 bases not matched to a gene. CDR1 is MDHEN, CDR2 SYDVKM, per germline. The CDR3 is CASSSPAGGYRSTDTQYF. Written as DNA, the CDR3 is TGTGCCAGCAGTTCCCCTGCGGGAGGTTACAGGAGCACAGATACGCAGTATTTT.

The rearrangement uses TRBV6-1 and TRBJ2-1; D may be TRBD1 (5 bases). V lost 1 base to trimming and J lost 5 bases, with 9 bases between them. CDR3 length equals 14 residues. Per the germline V gene, CDR1 is MNHNS and CDR2 is SASEGT. As DNA, the CDR3 is TGTGCCAGCAGTGAAGTACAGGAAGACAATGAGCAGTTCTTC. The encoded protein is CASSEVQEDNEQFF.

The chain employs TRBV6-5 and TRBJ2-2; tentative D call: TRBD1 (6 bases). Germline V CDR1 and CDR2: MNHEY, SVGAGI. V lost 0 bases and J lost 9, with 11 bases in between. The length of the CDR3 is 14 residues. CDR3 sequence reads: CASSYSTRGWELFF. The CDR3 DNA reads TGTGCCAGCAGTTACTCGACCAGGGGCTGGGAGCTGTTTTTT.

This sequence joins TRBV27 and TRBJ2-1, with unresolved D. Trimming left V 5 bases short and J 0 bases short, with 11 bases between. The CDR3 length is 15 residues. Per the germline V gene, CDR1 is MNHEY and CDR2 is SMNVEV (reference sequence). In DNA form, the CDR3 reads TGTGCCAGCAGTACACCCCTCAGCTCCTACAATGAGCAGTTCTTC. Amino acid sequence: CASSTPLSSYNEQFF.